This T cell receptor (beta chain) came from a study of low-dose radiotherapy and immunotherapy resistance in tumors. As to time point: after trial treatment. Treatment indicated: LDRT plus nivolumab, ipilimumab, low-dose cyclophosphamide and aspirin (RACIN trial). Patients eligible had advanced solid tumors without tumor-infiltrating lymphocytes. V was shortened by 6 bases and J by 2 bases, with 13 bases between the two germline ends. Germline values: CDR1 WSHSY, CDR2 SAAADI. The CDR3 totals 14 residues. Alpha and beta chains were covered, as first-strand cDNA relied on TRAV- and TRBV-specific primers. Amplification, which lasted roughly 22 PCR cycles, used a constant-region primer and V-primer adapter to amplify TCRs. Each CDR3 protein gets one entry after TCRdb re-called the reads with MiXCR. Found here are about 44,000 distinct CDR3 sequences, under 30% of them singletons; the top ten hold roughly a tenth.

Material: PBMCs, obtained after low-dose radiotherapy plus immunotherapy. The TCR was taken from a male donor with prostate cancer. The chain couples TRBV10-2 to TRBJ1-1; D is undetermined. The CDR3: CASSSINSNTEAFF. The CDR3 DNA sequence: TGCGCCAGCAGCTCCATAAACAGTAACACTGAAGCTTTCTTT.